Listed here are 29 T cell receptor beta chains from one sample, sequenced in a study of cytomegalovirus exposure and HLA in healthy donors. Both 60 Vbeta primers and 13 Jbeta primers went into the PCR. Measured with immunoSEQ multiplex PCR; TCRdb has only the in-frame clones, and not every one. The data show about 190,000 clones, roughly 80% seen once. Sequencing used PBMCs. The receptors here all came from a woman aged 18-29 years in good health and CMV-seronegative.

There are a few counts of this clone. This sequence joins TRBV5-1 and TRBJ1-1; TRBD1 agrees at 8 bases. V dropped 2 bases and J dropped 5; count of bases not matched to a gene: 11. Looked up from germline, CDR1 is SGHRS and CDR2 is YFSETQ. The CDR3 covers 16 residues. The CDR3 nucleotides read TGCGCCAGCAGCTTCGGCAAGCAGGGGGCGCGGACTGAAGCTTTCTTT. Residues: CASSFGKQGARTEAFF.

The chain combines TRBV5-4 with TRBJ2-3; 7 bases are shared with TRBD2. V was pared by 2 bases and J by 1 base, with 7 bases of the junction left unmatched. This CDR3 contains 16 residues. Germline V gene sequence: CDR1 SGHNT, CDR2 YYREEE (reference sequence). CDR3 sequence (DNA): TGTGCCAGCAGCTTTGATGCGGGAGTTGGCACAGATACGCAGTATTTT. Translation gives CASSFDAGVGTDTQYF.

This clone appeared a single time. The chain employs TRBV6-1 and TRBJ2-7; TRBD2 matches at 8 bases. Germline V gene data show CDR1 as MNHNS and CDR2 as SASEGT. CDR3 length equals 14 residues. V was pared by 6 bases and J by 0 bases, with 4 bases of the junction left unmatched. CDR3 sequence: CASRKAGDSYEQYF. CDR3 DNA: TGTGCCAGCAGGAAAGCGGGAGACTCCTACGAGCAGTACTTC.

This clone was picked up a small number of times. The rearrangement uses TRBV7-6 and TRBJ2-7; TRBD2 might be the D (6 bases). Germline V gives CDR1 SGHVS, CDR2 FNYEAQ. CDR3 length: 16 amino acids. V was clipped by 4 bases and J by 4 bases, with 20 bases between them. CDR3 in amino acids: CASSSYFSGGPYEQYF. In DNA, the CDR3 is TGTGCCAGCAGCTCGTACTTCAGCGGAGGGCCATACGAGCAGTACTTC.

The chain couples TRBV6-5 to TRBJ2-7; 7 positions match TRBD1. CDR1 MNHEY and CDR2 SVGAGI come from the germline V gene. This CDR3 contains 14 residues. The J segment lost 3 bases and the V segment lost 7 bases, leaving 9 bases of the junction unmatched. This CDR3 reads CASTVGQAFYEQYF. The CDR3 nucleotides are TGTGCCAGCACCGTAGGACAGGCTTTCTACGAGCAGTACTTC.

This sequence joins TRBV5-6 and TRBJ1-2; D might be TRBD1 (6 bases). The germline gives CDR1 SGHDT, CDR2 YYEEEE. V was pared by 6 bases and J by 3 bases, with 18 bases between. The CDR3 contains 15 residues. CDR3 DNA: TGTGCCAGCATTTTGTGGGGGCGACAGGACTATGGCTACACCTTC. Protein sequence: CASILWGRQDYGYTF.

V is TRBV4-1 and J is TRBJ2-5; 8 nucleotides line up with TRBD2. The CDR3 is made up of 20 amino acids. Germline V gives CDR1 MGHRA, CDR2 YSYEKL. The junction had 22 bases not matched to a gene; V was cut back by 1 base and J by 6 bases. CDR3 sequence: CASSQVGVGPLAGLGQTQYF. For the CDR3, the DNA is TGCGCCAGCAGCCAAGTAGGAGTTGGCCCCCTCGCGGGACTAGGGCAGACCCAGTACTTC.

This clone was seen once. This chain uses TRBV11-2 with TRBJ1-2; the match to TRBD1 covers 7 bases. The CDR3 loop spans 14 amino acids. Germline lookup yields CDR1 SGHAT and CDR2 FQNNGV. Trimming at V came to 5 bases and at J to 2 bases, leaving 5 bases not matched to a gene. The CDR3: CASSVMDRNYGYTF. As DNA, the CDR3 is TGTGCCAGCAGCGTGATGGACAGGAACTATGGCTACACCTTC.

Here the CDR3 DNA reads TGTGCCAGCAGCCCCTCCGGACAGGATAATGAAAAACTGTTTTTT. Its translation: CASSPSGQDNEKLFF. The V and J genes are TRBV7-9 and TRBJ1-4; 7 bases line up with TRBD1. The CDR3 sequence is 15 residues long. Germline trimming cut 5 bases from V and 4 bases from J; bases unmatched to any gene: 7. Looked up from germline, CDR1 is SEHNR and CDR2 is FQNEAQ (reference sequence). Full variable domain (rest looked up from reference TRBV7-9 and TRBJ1-4): DTGVSQNPRHKITKRGQNVTFRCDPISEHNRLYWYRQTLGQGPEFLTYFQNEAQLEKSRLLSDRFSAERPKGSFSTLEIQRTEQGDSAMYLCASSPSGQDNEKLFFGSGTQLSVL.

The CDR3: CASSSVFNEQFF. CDR3 bases: TGCGCCAGCAGTTCGGTGTTCAATGAGCAGTTCTTC. V is TRBV5-1 and J is TRBJ2-1; D is unclear. V was trimmed by 5 bases and J by 6 bases, leaving 9 bases between them. In germline, CDR1 is SGHRS, CDR2 YFSETQ. This CDR3 comprises 12 residues.

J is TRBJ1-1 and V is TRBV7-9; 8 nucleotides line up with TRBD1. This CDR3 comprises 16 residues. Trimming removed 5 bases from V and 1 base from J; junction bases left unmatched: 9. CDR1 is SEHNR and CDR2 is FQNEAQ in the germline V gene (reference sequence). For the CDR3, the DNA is TGTGCCAGCAGCCTCGGGACAGGTACCGAGAACACTGAAGCTTTCTTT. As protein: CASSLGTGTENTEAFF.

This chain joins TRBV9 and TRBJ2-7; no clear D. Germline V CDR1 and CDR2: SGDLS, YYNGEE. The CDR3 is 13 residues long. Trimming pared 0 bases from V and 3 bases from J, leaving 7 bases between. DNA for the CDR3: TGTGCCAGCAGCGTAGGCGTCGACTACGAGCAGTACTTC. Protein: CASSVGVDYEQYF.

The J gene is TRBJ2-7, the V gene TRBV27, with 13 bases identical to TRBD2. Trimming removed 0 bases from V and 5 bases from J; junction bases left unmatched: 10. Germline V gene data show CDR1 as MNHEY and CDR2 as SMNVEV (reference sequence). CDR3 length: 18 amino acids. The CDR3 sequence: CASSLSILAGGPGDEQYF. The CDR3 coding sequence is TGTGCCAGCAGTTTATCGATACTAGCGGGAGGGCCAGGCGACGAGCAGTACTTC.

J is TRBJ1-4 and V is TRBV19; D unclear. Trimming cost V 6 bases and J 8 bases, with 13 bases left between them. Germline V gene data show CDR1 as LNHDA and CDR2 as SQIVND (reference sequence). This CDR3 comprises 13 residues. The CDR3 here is CASRERSGEKLFF. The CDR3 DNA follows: TGTGCCAGTAGGGAGCGCTCCGGAGAAAAACTGTTTTTT.

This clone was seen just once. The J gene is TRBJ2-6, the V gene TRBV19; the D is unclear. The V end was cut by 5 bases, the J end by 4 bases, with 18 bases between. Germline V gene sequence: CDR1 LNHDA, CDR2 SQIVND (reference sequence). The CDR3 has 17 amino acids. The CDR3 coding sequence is TGTGCCAGTAGTCCCTTTTCCCGAGTAGCAGGGGCCAACGTCCTGACTTTC. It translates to CASSPFSRVAGANVLTF.

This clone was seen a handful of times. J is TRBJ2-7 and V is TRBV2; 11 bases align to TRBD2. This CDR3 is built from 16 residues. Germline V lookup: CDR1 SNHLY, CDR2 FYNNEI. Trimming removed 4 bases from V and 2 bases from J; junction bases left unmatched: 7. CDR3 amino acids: CASSAQGLAVPYEQYF. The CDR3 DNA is TGTGCCAGCAGTGCCCAGGGACTAGCGGTTCCCTACGAGCAGTACTTC. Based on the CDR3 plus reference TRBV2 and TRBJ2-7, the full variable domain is EPEVTQTPSHQVTQMGQEVILRCVPISNHLYFYWYRQILGQKVEFLVSFYNNEISEKSEIFDDQFSVERPDGSNFTLKIRSTKLEDSAMYFCASSAQGLAVPYEQYFGPGTRLTVT.

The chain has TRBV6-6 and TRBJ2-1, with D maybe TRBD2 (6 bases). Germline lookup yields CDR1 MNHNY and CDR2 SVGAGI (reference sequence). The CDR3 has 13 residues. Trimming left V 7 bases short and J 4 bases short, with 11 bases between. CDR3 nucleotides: TGTGCCAGCACGGGAGCCGAGTACAATGAGCAGTTCTTC. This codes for CASTGAEYNEQFF.

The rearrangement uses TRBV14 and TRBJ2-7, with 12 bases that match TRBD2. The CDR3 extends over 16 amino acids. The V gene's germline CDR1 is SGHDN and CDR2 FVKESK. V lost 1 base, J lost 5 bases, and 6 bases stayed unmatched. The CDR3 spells CASSQVLAGGDHEQYV. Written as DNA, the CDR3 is TGTGCCAGCAGCCAAGTCCTAGCGGGAGGGGACCACGAGCAGTACGTC.

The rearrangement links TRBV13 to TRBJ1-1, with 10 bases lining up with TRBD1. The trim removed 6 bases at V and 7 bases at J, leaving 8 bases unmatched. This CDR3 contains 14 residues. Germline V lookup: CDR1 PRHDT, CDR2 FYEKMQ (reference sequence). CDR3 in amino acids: CASRGTGAGNEAFF. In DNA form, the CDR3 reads TGTGCCAGCAGGGGGACAGGGGCTGGAAATGAAGCTTTCTTT.

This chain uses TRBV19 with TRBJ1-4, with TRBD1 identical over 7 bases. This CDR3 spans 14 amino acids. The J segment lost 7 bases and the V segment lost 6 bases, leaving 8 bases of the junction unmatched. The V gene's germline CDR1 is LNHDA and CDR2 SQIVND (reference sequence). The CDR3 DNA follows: TGTGCCAGTAGCGGGCCCTACAGGGGTGAAAAACTGTTTTTT. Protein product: CASSGPYRGEKLFF.

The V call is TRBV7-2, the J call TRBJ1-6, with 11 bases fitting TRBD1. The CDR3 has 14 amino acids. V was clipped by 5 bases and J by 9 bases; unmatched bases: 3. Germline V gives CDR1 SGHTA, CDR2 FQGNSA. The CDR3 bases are TGTGCCAGCAGCCCCGGACAGGGGGCTTCACCCCTCCACTTT. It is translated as CASSPGQGASPLHF.

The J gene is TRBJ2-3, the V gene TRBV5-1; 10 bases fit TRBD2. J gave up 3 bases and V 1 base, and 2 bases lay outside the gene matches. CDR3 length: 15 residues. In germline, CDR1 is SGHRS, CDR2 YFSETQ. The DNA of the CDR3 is TGCGCCAGCAGCTTGAGCGGGAGGGCAACAGATACGCAGTATTTT. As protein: CASSLSGRATDTQYF. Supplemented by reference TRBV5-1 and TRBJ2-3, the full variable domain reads KAGVTQTPRYLIKTRGQQVTLSCSPISGHRSVSWYQQTPGQGLQFLFEYFSETQRNKGNFPGRFSGRQFSNSRSEMNVSTLELGDSALYLCASSLSGRATDTQYFGPGTRLTVL.

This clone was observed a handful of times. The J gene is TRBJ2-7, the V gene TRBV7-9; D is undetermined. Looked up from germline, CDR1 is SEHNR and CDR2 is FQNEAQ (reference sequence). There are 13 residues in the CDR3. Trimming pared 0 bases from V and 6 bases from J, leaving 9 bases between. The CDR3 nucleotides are TGTGCCAGCAGCTTAGCGACTGGTGGCGAGCAGTACGTC. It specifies CASSLATGGEQYV.

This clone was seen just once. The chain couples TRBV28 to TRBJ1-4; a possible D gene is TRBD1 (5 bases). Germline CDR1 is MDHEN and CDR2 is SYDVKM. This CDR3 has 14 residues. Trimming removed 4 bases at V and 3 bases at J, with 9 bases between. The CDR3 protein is CASSSGGANEKLFF. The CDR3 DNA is TGTGCCAGCAGTTCCGGGGGGGCTAATGAAAAACTGTTTTTT.

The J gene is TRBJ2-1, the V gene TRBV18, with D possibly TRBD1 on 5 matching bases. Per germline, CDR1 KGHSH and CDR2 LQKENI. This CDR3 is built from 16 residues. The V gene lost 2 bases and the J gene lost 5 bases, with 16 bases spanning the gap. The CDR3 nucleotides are TGTGCCAGCTCACCAAAGCTGCGGCAGGGTAACAATGAGCAGTTCTTC. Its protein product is CASSPKLRQGNNEQFF.

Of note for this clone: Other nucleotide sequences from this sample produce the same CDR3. The CDR3 sequence is CASSLWGTGSTDTQYF. CDR3 nucleotide sequence: TGTGCCAGCAGCTTATGGGGGACAGGGAGTACAGATACGCAGTATTTT. The rearrangement links TRBV7-6 to TRBJ2-3; TRBD1 aligns across 9 bases. The CDR3 spans 16 residues. With V trimmed by 2 bases and J by 3 bases, 6 bases remained unmatched. Germline loops: CDR1 SGHVS, CDR2 FNYEAQ.

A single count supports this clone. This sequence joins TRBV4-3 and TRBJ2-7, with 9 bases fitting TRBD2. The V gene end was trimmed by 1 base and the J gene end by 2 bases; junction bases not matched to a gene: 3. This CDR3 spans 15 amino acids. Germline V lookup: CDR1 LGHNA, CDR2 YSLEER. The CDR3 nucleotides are TGCGCCAGCAGCCAAGGGACTAGCGATGCCTACGAGCAGTACTTC. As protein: CASSQGTSDAYEQYF.

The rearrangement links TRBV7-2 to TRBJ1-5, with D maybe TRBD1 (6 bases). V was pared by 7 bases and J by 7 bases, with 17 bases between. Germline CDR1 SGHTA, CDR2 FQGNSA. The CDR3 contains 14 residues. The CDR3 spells CASNNAGGAQPQHF. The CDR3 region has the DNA TGTGCCAGCAACAACGCGGGGGGGGCACAGCCCCAGCATTTT.

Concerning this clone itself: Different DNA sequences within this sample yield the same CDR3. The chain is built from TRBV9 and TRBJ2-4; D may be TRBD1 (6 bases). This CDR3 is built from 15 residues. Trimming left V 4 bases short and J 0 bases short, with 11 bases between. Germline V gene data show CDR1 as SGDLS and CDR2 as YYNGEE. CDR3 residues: CASSSPGEAKNIQYF. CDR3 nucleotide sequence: TGTGCCAGCAGCTCGCCAGGGGAAGCCAAAAACATTCAGTACTTC.